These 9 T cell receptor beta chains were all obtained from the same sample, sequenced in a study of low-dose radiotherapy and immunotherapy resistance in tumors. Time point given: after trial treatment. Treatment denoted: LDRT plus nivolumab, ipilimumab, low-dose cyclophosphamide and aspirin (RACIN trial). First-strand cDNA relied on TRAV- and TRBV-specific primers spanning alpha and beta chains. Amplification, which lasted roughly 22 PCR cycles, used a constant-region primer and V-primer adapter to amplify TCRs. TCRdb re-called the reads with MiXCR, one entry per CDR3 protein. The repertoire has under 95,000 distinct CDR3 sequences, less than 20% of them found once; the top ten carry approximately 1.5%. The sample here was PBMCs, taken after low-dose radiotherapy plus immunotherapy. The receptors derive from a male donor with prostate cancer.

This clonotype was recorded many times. Here the CDR3 reads CASSQGAGQSGELFF. In DNA form, the CDR3 reads TGTGCCAGCAGCCAAGGGGCAGGGCAATCCGGGGAGCTGTTTTTT. The V gene is TRBV4-2, the J gene TRBJ2-2, with a tentative D call TRBD1 (5 bases). Germline loops: CDR1 LGHNA, CDR2 YNFKEQ. V lost 1 base and J lost 6, with 12 bases in between. CDR3 size: 15 residues.

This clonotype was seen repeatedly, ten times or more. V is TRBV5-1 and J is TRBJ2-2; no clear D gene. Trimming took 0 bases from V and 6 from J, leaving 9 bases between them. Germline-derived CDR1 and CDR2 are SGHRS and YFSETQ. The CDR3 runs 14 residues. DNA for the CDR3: TGCGCCAGCAGCTTGGACGGATCGGCCGGGGAGCTGTTTTTT. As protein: CASSLDGSAGELFF. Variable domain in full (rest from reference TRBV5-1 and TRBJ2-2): KAGVTQTPRYLIKTRGQQVTLSCSPISGHRSVSWYQQTPGQGLQFLFEYFSETQRNKGNFPGRFSGRQFSNSRSEMNVSTLELGDSALYLCASSLDGSAGELFFGEGSRLTVL.

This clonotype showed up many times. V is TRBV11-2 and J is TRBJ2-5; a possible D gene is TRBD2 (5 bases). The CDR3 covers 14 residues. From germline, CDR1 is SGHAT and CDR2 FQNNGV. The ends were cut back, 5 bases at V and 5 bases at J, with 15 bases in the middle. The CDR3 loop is CASSPSRGMETQYF. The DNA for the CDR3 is TGTGCCAGCAGCCCCTCTCGAGGGATGGAGACCCAGTACTTC.

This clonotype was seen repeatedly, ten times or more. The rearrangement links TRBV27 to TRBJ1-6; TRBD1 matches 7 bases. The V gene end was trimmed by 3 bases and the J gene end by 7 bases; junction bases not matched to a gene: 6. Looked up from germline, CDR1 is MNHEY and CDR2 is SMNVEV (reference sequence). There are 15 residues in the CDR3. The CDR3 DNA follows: TGTGCCAGCAGTTTGACGACAGGGCCCAATTCACCCCTCCACTTT. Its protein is CASSLTTGPNSPLHF.

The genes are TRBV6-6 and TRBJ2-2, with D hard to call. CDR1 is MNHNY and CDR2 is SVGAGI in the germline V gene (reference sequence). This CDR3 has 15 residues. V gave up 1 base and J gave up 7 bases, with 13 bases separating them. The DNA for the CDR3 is TGTGCCAGCAGTTACTGGGCAGGTCTGGGCGGGGAGCTGTTTTTT. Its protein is CASSYWAGLGGELFF.

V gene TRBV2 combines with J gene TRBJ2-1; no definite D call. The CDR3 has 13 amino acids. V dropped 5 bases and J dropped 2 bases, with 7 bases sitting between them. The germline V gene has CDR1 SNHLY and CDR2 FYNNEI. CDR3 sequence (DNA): TGTGCCAGCAGTCTGGACGCCTACAATGAGCAGTTCTTC. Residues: CASSLDAYNEQFF.

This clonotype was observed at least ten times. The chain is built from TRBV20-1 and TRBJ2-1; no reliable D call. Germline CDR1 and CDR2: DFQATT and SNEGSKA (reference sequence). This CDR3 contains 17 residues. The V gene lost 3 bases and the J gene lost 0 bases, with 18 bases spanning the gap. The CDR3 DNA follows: TGCAGTGCTAGGGCCAAGCTCGACTCAAGCTCCTACAATGAGCAGTTCTTC. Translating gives CSARAKLDSSSYNEQFF.

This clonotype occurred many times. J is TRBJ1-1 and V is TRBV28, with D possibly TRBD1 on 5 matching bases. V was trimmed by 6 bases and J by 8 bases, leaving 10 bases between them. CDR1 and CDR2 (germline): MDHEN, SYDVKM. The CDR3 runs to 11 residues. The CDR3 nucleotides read TGTGCCAGCAGAATTGGGGGGGAAGCTTTCTTT. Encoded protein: CASRIGGEAFF.

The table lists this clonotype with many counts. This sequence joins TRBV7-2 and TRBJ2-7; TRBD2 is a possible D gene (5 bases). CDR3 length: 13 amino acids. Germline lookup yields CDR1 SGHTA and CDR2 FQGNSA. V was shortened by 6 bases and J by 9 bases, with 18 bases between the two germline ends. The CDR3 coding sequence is TGTGCCAGCAGTAATCCGGCAGGAGGCAGGCAGTACTTC. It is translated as CASSNPAGGRQYF.